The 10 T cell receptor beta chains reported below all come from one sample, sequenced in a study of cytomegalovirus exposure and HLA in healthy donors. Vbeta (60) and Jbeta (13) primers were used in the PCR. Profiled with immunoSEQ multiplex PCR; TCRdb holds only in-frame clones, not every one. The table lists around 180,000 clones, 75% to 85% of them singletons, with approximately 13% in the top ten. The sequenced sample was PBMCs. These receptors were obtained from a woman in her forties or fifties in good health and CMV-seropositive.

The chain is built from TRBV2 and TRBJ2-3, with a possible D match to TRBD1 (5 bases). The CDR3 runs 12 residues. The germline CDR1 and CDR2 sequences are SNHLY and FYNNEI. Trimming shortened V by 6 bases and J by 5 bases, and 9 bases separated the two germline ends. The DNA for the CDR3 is TGTGCCAGCAGATTCCAGGGAGATACGCAGTATTTT. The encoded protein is CASRFQGDTQYF. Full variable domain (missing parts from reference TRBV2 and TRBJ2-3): EPEVTQTPSHQVTQMGQEVILRCVPISNHLYFYWYRQILGQKVEFLVSFYNNEISEKSEIFDDQFSVERPDGSNFTLKIRSTKLEDSAMYFCASRFQGDTQYFGPGTRLTVL.

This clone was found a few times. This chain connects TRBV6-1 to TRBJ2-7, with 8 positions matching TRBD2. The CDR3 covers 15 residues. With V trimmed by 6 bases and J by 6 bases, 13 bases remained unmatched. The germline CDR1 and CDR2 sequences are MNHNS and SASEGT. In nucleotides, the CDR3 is TGTGCCAGCAGCTCGGTCGGGGCGGGGGGCGGCGAGCAGTACTTC. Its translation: CASSSVGAGGGEQYF.

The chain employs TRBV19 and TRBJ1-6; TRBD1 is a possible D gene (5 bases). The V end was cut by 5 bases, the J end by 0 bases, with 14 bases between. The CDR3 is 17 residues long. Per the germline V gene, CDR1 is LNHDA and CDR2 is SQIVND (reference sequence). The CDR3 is CASSLRQRSSYNSPLHF. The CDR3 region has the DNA TGTGCCAGTAGTTTAAGACAGAGGAGCTCCTATAATTCACCCCTCCACTTT. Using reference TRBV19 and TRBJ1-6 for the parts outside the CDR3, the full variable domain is DGGITQSPKYLFRKEGQNVTLSCEQNLNHDAMYWYRQDPGQGLRLIYYSQIVNDFQKGDIAEGYSVSREKKESFPLTVTSAQKNPTAFYLCASSLRQRSSYNSPLHFGNGTRLTVT.

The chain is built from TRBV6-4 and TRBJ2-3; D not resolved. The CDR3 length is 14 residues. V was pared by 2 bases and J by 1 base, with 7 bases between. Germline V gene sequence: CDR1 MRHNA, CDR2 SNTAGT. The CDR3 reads CASSDVSGTDTQYF. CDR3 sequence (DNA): TGTGCCAGCAGTGACGTTTCGGGCACAGATACGCAGTATTTT.

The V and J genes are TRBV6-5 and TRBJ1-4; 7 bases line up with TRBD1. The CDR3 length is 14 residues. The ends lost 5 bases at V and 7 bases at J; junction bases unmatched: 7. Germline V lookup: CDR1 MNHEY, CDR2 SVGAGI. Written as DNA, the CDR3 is TGTGCCAGCAGTCTGGGGACAGTTGGTGAAAAACTGTTTTTT. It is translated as CASSLGTVGEKLFF.

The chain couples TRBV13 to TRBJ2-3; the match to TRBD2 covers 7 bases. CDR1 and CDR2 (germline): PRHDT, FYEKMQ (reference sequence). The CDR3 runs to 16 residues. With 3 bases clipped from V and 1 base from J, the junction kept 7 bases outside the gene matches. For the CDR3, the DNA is TGTGCCAGCAGCTTCTATCCCACTAGCGGCACAGATACGCAGTATTTT. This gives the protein CASSFYPTSGTDTQYF.

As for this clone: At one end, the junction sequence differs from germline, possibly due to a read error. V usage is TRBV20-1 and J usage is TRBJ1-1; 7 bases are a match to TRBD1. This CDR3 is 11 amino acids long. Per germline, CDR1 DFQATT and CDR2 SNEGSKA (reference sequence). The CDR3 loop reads CLPRTGGEAFF. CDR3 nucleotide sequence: TGTCTCCCCCGGACAGGTGGGGAAGCTTTCTTT.

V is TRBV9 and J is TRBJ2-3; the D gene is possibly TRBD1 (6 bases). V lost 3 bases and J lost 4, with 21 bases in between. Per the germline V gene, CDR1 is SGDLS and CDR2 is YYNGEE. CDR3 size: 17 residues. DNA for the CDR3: TGTGCCAGCAGCGCTCCCGGGACAAGGGATGTTGCAGATACGCAGTATTTT. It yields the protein CASSAPGTRDVADTQYF.

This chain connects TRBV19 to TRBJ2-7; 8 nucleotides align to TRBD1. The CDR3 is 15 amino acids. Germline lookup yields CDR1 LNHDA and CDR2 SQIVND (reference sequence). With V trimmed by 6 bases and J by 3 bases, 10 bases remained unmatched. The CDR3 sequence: CASRSIQDRVYEQYF. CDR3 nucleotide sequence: TGTGCCAGTAGATCTATCCAGGACAGGGTCTACGAGCAGTACTTC.

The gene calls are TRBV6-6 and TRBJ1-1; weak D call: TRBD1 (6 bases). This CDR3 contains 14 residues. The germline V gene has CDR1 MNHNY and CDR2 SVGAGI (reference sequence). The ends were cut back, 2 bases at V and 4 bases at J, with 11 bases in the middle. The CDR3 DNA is TGTGCCAGCAGTTACGAGGTAGGGGGCACTGAAGCTTTCTTT. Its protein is CASSYEVGGTEAFF.